Each of the 17 T cell receptor beta chains below was sequenced from the same sample in a study of T cells in Graves' hyperthyroidism and ophthalmopathy. From RNA transcripts, TCR beta CDR3 regions were amplified. The HTBI primer set served for first-round RT-PCR of the TCR CDR3. MiXCR, run by TCRdb on the multiplex PCR reads, gives a single entry per CDR3 protein. The data hold some 200,000 distinct CDR3 sequences, with around 16% observed a single time. The sequenced sample was blood. These receptors were taken from a woman aged 50 to 60 with Graves' hyperthyroidism.

The table lists this clonotype with a few counts. The V gene is TRBV10-3, the J gene TRBJ1-1, with a possible D match to TRBD1 (5 bases). CDR3 length equals 13 residues. V was cut by 11 bases and J by 0 bases, with 13 bases left in between. Germline values: CDR1 ENHRY, CDR2 SYGVKD. The CDR3 DNA reads TGTGCCGGTAATCAGGGCATGAACACTGAAGCTTTCTTT. It is translated as CAGNQGMNTEAFF.

The chain has TRBV28 and TRBJ2-3, with 9 bases that match TRBD2. The CDR3 spans 16 residues. V was clipped by 6 bases and J by 4 bases; unmatched bases: 11. CDR1 is MDHEN, CDR2 SYDVKM, per germline. The CDR3 nucleotides are TGTGCCAGCAGCGCCATAGCGGGAGAGGCGGCAGATACGCAGTATTTT. Its translation is CASSAIAGEAADTQYF.

The gene calls are TRBV29-1 and TRBJ1-3; no clear D gene. V lost 2 bases and J 0 bases, leaving 8 bases between the germline ends. Germline V gives CDR1 SQVTM, CDR2 ANQGSEA. The CDR3 is 14 amino acids. The CDR3 is CSVEIGISGNTIYF. The CDR3 DNA reads as TGCAGCGTTGAAATCGGAATCTCTGGAAACACCATATATTTT.

This clonotype was seen at least ten times. The chain employs TRBV2 and TRBJ2-3; TRBD2 aligns across 13 bases. J lost 4 bases, V lost 6 bases, and 13 bases had no gene match. The CDR3 spans 18 residues. From germline, CDR1 is SNHLY and CDR2 FYNNEI. The CDR3 reads CASRAEGGLAGWADTQYF. For the CDR3, the DNA is TGTGCCAGCAGAGCTGAGGGGGGACTAGCGGGATGGGCAGATACGCAGTATTTT.

In its sample, this clonotype was seen a few times. The gene calls are TRBV5-1 and TRBJ2-7, with 7 bases lining up with TRBD1. CDR1 SGHRS and CDR2 YFSETQ come from the germline V gene. The length of the CDR3 is 13 residues. V was pared by 8 bases and J by 7 bases, with 12 bases of the junction left unmatched. CDR3 protein: CASSGTASVEQYF. In DNA, the CDR3 is TGCGCCAGTTCCGGGACAGCGAGTGTGGAGCAGTACTTC.

This clonotype was observed many times. The chain uses TRBV18 and TRBJ2-5; 14 nucleotides line up with TRBD2. The J segment lost 2 bases and the V segment lost 3 bases, leaving 5 bases of the junction unmatched. Germline V gene data show CDR1 as KGHSH and CDR2 as LQKENI. This CDR3 is 17 amino acids long. CDR3 DNA: TGTGCCAGCTCACCCGGGACTAGCGGGAGTGGACAAGAGACCCAGTACTTC. Translated, it gives CASSPGTSGSGQETQYF.

This clonotype was seen a handful of times. This rearrangement joins TRBV12-3 or TRBV12-4 to TRBJ2-3; 12 bases fit TRBD2. CDR3 size: 15 residues. This chain's CDR3 is CATTLGTSGLDTQYF. The CDR3 bases are TGTGCTACCACCCTCGGGACTAGCGGGCTTGATACGCAGTATTTT.

This clonotype was counted at least ten times. The V call is TRBV6-8, the J call TRBJ1-5; D possibly corresponds to TRBD1 (5 bases). V was clipped by 0 bases and J by 7 bases, with 10 bases between them. The CDR3 is 14 amino acids. CDR1 is MNHGY, CDR2 SAAAGT, per germline. This CDR3 is CASSYSRGNQPQHF. The CDR3 bases are TGTGCCAGCAGTTACTCGAGGGGAAACCAGCCCCAGCATTTT.

The genes are TRBV4-1 and TRBJ1-5, with D unclear. This CDR3 region has 14 residues. Trimming cost V 4 bases and J 0 bases, with 7 bases left between them. From germline, CDR1 is MGHRA and CDR2 YSYEKL. The CDR3 DNA reads as TGCGCCAGCAGCCCCTTTTATAGCAATCAGCCCCAGCATTTT. Translation gives CASSPFYSNQPQHF.

This clonotype was counted ten times or more. The chain recombines TRBV2 with TRBJ2-3; 11 nucleotides line up with TRBD2. Germline CDR1 SNHLY, CDR2 FYNNEI. This CDR3 is built from 18 residues. V lost 6 bases and J lost 4; bases outside the gene matches: 15. Here the CDR3 DNA reads TGTGCCAGCAGCTTCCTGGGACTAGCGGTCCTTGGGGCAGATACGCAGTATTTT. It yields the protein CASSFLGLAVLGADTQYF.

The sample holds many counts of this clonotype. The V call is TRBV4-1, the J call TRBJ1-1; TRBD1 might be the D (5 bases). Between the trimmed V and J ends, which lost 9 bases and 1 base, there was a span of 15 bases. The CDR3 is 14 residues long. The germline V gene encodes CDR1 MGHRA and CDR2 YSYEKL. CDR3 region: CASRDRSSNTEAFF. The DNA of the CDR3 is TGCGCCAGTAGGGACCGTTCATCGAACACTGAAGCTTTCTTT.

This clonotype has at least ten counts. The chain carries TRBV27 and TRBJ1-5; D may be TRBD1 (6 bases). The CDR3 is 15 residues long. Germline CDR1 MNHEY, CDR2 SMNVEV (reference sequence). V was clipped by 5 bases and J by 4 bases, with 15 bases between them. The CDR3 nucleotides read TGTGCCAGCAGTCCACGGACAGACCCTAATCAGCCCCAGCATTTT. It codes for CASSPRTDPNQPQHF.

There are many counts of this clonotype. The chain recombines TRBV7-8 with TRBJ1-1, with D unresolved. Germline V CDR1 and CDR2: SGHVS, FQNEAQ. Deletions cut 0 bases from V and 4 bases from J, with 6 bases between. The CDR3 contains 13 residues. CDR3 in amino acids: CASSLASGTEAFF. CDR3 nucleotides: TGTGCCAGCAGCTTAGCCAGTGGCACTGAAGCTTTCTTT.

This sequence joins TRBV3-1 and TRBJ1-5; 8 nucleotides line up with TRBD1. This CDR3 is built from 15 residues. The germline gives CDR1 LGHDT, CDR2 YNNKEL (reference sequence). J lost 4 bases, V lost 0 bases, and 2 bases had no gene match. CDR3 in DNA: TGTGCCAGCAGCCAAGAGGGACAGGCGAATCAGCCCCAGCATTTT. Amino acids: CASSQEGQANQPQHF.

This clonotype was counted ten times or more. A junction end diverges from the germline sequence, so it may reflect a read error. The J gene is TRBJ2-5, the V gene TRBV6-1; 7 bases map to TRBD2. Germline V gene sequence: CDR1 MNHNS, CDR2 SASEGT. This CDR3 contains 13 residues. The CDR3 loop reads CASSRSAGESQYF. Written as DNA, the CDR3 is TGTGCCAGCAGCCGGAGCGCGGGAGAGTCCCAGTACTTC.

The rearrangement links TRBV5-1 to TRBJ1-1; no reliable D call. CDR1 and CDR2 (germline): SGHRS, YFSETQ. The CDR3 extends over 13 amino acids. Trimming pared 4 bases from V and 1 base from J, leaving 8 bases between. This CDR3 reads CASSILQNTEAFF. In DNA, the CDR3 is TGCGCCAGCAGCATCTTACAGAACACTGAAGCTTTCTTT.

The chain links TRBV19 to TRBJ2-1; possibly TRBD1 or TRBD2 for D (5 bases each). This CDR3 is 14 amino acids long. The V end was cut by 5 bases, the J end by 7 bases, with 15 bases between. Looked up from germline, CDR1 is LNHDA and CDR2 is SQIVND (reference sequence). The CDR3 nucleotides are TGTGCCAGTAGTCCCGGGACCTTTCGAAATGAGCAGTTCTTC. It is translated as CASSPGTFRNEQFF. Drawing the rest from reference TRBV19 and TRBJ2-1, the complete variable domain is DGGITQSPKYLFRKEGQNVTLSCEQNLNHDAMYWYRQDPGQGLRLIYYSQIVNDFQKGDIAEGYSVSREKKESFPLTVTSAQKNPTAFYLCASSPGTFRNEQFFGPGTRLTVL.